Presented here are 7 T cell receptor beta chains from one specimen sequenced in a study of chemoradiotherapy in HPV16-positive cancers. This table comes from immunoSEQ multiplex PCR, and its TCRdb copy is limited to in-frame clones, with some not included. The sample has some 900 clones; around 35% are singletons. Collection took place from a patient who underwent chemoradiotherapy. Receptor source: a human donor with HPV-associated anogenital cancer.

In its sample, this clone was seen a few times. This chain connects TRBV5-4 to TRBJ2-7, with D perhaps TRBD2 (5 bases). There are 14 residues in the CDR3. V lost 1 base and J 5 bases, leaving 13 bases between the germline ends. Germline CDR1 reads SGHNT; CDR2 reads YYREEE (reference sequence). The CDR3 nucleotides read TGTGCCAGCAGCTTGCGGGGAGTTGGAAACGAGCAGTACTTC. Its translation: CASSLRGVGNEQYF.

V gene TRBV6-5 combines with J gene TRBJ1-1, with D tentatively TRBD1 (5 bases). Germline V gene lookup returns CDR1 MNHEY and CDR2 SVGAGI. V was shortened by 4 bases and J by 7 bases, with 13 bases between the two germline ends. This CDR3 region has 13 residues. The CDR3 loop is CASSSHGTYEAFF. The CDR3 DNA reads TGTGCCAGCAGTTCTCATGGGACCTATGAAGCTTTCTTT.

The V gene is TRBV20-1, the J gene TRBJ2-1; 7 positions agree with TRBD2. Germline CDR1 and CDR2: DFQATT and SNEGSKA (reference sequence). CDR3 length: 10 residues. The trim removed 5 bases at V and 10 bases at J, leaving 2 bases unmatched. Written as DNA, the CDR3 is TGCAGTGCTTGGGACTACGAGCAGTTCTTC. This encodes CSAWDYEQFF.

The chain links TRBV15 to TRBJ1-2; D is perhaps TRBD1 (6 bases). The CDR3 contains 14 residues. Germline loops: CDR1 LNHNV, CDR2 YYDKDF (reference sequence). The germline V and J ends were trimmed by 8 bases and 4 bases, with 17 bases remaining between them. The CDR3 sequence is CATRGGDRFYGYTF. CDR3 sequence (DNA): TGTGCCACCCGGGGGGGCGACAGATTCTATGGCTACACCTTC.

The sample holds a few counts of this clone. The chain links TRBV7-8 to TRBJ2-5; D might be TRBD1 (6 bases). Germline loops: CDR1 SGHVS, CDR2 FQNEAQ. The V gene lost 5 bases and the J gene lost 1 base, with 14 bases spanning the gap. This CDR3 is built from 15 residues. DNA of the CDR3: TGTGCCAGCAGCGCCGAGGACAGAGCCCAAGAGACCCAGTACTTC. It translates to CASSAEDRAQETQYF.

This clone was observed a handful of times. This chain joins TRBV29-1 and TRBJ2-1, with 7 positions matching TRBD1. Germline V gene sequence: CDR1 SQVTM, CDR2 ANQGSEA. J lost 8 bases, V lost 5 bases, and 12 bases had no gene match. This CDR3 contains 14 residues. This chain's CDR3 is CSVPGQEAWDEQFF. CDR3 DNA: TGCAGCGTTCCCGGACAGGAGGCGTGGGATGAGCAGTTCTTC.

This clone showed up just a few times. This chain connects TRBV7-2 to TRBJ1-1; 8 bases are shared with TRBD1. From germline, CDR1 is SGHTA and CDR2 FQGNSA. Losses at the gene ends were 5 bases for V and 4 bases for J; bases not matched to a gene: 6. This CDR3 has 14 residues. The CDR3 DNA follows: TGTGCCAGCAGCAGAGGACAGGGTGGCACTGAAGCTTTCTTT. Amino acids: CASSRGQGGTEAFF.